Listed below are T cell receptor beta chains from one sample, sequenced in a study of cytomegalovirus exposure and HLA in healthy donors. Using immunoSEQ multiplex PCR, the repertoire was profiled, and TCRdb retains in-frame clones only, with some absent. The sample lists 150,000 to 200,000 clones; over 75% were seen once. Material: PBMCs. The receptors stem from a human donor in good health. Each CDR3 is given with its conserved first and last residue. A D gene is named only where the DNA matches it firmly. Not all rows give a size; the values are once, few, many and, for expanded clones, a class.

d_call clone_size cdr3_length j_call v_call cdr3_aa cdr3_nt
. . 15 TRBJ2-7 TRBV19 CASSISTGLSYEQYF TGTGCCAGTAGTATAAGTACAGGTCTCTCCTACGAGCAGTACTTC
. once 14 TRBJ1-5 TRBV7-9 CASSLESGVQPQHF TGTGCCAGCAGCTTGGAGAGCGGGGTTCAGCCCCAGCATTTT
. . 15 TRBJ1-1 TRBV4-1 CASSQVWGEYTEAFF TGCGCCAGCAGCCAAGTTTGGGGGGAATACACTGAAGCTTTCTTT
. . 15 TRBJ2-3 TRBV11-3 CASSLGIRGTDTQYF TGTGCCAGCAGCCTAGGGATTAGGGGTACAGATACGCAGTATTTT
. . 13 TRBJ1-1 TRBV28 CANTPGQGGEAFF TGTGCCAACACCCCGGGACAAGGGGGGGAGGCTTTCTTT
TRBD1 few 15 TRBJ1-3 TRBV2 CASSEGTGFGNTIYF TGTGCCAGCAGTGAAGGGACAGGGTTTGGAAACACCATATATTTT
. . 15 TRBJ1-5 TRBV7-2 CASSSGVGGNQPQHF TGTGCCAGCAGCTCGGGGGTTGGGGGCAATCAGCCCCAGCATTTT
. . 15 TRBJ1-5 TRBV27 CASSHQGYFNQPQHF TGTGCCAGCAGCCACCAGGGTTATTTTAACCAGCCCCAGCATTTT
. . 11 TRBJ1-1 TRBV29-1 CSAGLRTEAFF TGCAGCGCAGGGCTTCGGACTGAAGCTTTCTTT
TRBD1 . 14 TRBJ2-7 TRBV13 CASSKPGQTYEQYF TGTGCCAGCAGCAAGCCGGGACAGACCTACGAGCAGTACTTC
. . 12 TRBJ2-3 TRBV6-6 CASRSDEGSQYF TGTGCCAGCCGATCCGACGAGGGATCGCAGTATTTT
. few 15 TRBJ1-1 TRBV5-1 CASSLATGLNTEAFF TGCGCCAGCAGCTTGGCTACAGGATTGAACACTGAAGCTTTCTTT
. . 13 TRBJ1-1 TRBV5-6 CASSIDMNTEAFF TGTGCCAGCAGCATTGACATGAACACTGAAGCTTTCTTT
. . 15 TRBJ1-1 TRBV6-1 CASSEDWALNTEAFF TGTGCCAGCAGTGAAGATTGGGCCTTGAACACTGAAGCTTTCTTT
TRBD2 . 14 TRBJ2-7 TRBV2 CASSETSGGIEQYF TGTGCCAGCAGTGAAACCAGCGGGGGGATCGAGCAGTACTTC
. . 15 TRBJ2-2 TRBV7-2 CASSFGDRFTGELFF TGTGCCAGCAGCTTCGGAGACAGATTCACCGGGGAGCTGTTTTTT
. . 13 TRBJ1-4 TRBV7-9 CASSLATNEKLFF TGTGCCAGCAGTCTTGCAACTAATGAAAAACTGTTTTTT
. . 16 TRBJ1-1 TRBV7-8 CASSFPSAGLNTEAFF TGTGCCAGCAGCTTTCCATCCGCAGGTTTGAACACTGAAGCTTTCTTT
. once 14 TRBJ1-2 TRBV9 CASSVAAGDNGYTF TGTGCCAGCAGCGTAGCGGCAGGGGATAATGGCTACACCTTC
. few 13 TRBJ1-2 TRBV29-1 CSVEGHRNYGYTF TGCAGCGTTGAAGGGCACAGAAACTATGGCTACACCTTC
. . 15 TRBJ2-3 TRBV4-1 CASSLFGQVADTQYF TGCGCCAGCAGCCTTTTCGGCCAGGTGGCAGATACGCAGTATTTT
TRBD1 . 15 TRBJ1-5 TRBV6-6 CASAWRGQSNQPQHF TGTGCCAGCGCTTGGAGGGGGCAGAGCAATCAGCCCCAGCATTTT
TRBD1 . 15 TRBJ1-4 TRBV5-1 CASSLGQGLSEKLFF TGCGCCAGCAGCCTCGGACAGGGTCTATCGGAAAAACTGTTTTTT
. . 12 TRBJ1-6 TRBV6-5 CASRRHFSPLHF TGTGCCAGCAGAAGACACTTTTCACCCCTCCACTTT
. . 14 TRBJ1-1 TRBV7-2 CASSLWGLHTEAFF TGTGCCAGCAGCTTATGGGGGCTCCACACTGAAGCTTTCTTT
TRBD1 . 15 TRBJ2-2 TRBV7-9 CASSLDDRGSGELFF TGTGCCAGCAGCTTAGATGACAGGGGAAGCGGGGAGCTGTTTTTT
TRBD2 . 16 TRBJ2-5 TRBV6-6 CASSSFAGGYQETQYF TGTGCCAGCAGTTCCTTCGCGGGGGGGTACCAAGAGACCCAGTACTTC
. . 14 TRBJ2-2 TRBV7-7 CASSPNRVTGELFF TGTGCTAGCAGCCCAAACAGGGTCACCGGGGAGCTGTTTTTT
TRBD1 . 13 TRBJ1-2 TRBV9 CASSKGTGSGYTF TGTGCCAGCAGCAAAGGGACAGGGTCTGGCTACACCTTC
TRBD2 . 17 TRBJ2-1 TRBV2 CASSVIYGAGGNNEQFF TGTGCCAGCAGTGTTATTTATGGAGCGGGGGGTAACAATGAGCAGTTCTTC
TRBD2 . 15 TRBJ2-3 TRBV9 CASSSRLAATDTQYF TGTGCCAGCAGCTCACGACTAGCGGCCACAGATACGCAGTATTTT
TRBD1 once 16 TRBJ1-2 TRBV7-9 CSSRPPGQGAGYGYTF TGTTCCAGCAGACCACCGGGACAGGGGGCTGGCTATGGCTACACCTTC
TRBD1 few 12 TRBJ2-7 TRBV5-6 CASSRDRGEQYF TGTGCCAGCAGCAGGGACAGGGGCGAGCAGTACTTC
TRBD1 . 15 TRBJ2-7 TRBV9 CASSVSGTGRYEQYF TGTGCCAGCAGCGTATCCGGGACAGGGCGGTACGAGCAGTACTTC
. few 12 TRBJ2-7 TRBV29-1 CSVVRQGCEQYF TGCAGCGTTGTGCGGCAGGGTTGCGAGCAGTACTTC
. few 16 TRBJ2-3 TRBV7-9 CASSSIRDFGPNTQYF TGTGCCAGCAGCTCCATCAGGGACTTCGGACCAAATACGCAGTATTTT
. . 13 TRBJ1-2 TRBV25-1 CASSESGFYGYTF TGTGCCAGCAGTGAATCGGGGTTCTATGGCTACACCTTC
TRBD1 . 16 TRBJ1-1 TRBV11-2 CASSSRQGAKNTEAFF TGTGCCAGCAGCTCTAGACAGGGGGCAAAGAACACTGAAGCTTTCTTT
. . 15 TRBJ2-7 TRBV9 CASSAHPGTSYEQYF TGTGCCAGCAGCGCTCATCCCGGGACTTCCTACGAGCAGTACTTC
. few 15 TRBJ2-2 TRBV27 CASSSGTTNTGELFF TGTGCCAGCAGTTCAGGGACAACGAACACCGGGGAGCTGTTTTTT
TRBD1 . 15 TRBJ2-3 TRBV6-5 CASSPSGQGTDTQYF TGTGCCAGCAGTCCGTCGGGACAGGGTACAGATACGCAGTATTTT
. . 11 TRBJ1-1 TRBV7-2 CASSSQIEAFF TGTGCCAGCAGCTCTCAGATTGAAGCTTTCTTT
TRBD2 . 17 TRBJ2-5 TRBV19 CASSIDYGTSGQETQYF TGTGCCAGTAGTATAGATTACGGGACTAGCGGCCAAGAGACCCAGTACTTC
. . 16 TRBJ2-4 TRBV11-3 CASTPGSRLAKNIQYF TGTGCCAGCACCCCCGGCAGCAGGCTAGCCAAAAACATTCAGTACTTC
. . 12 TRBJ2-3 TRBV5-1 CASRAETDTQYF TGCGCCAGCAGGGCCGAAACAGATACGCAGTATTTT
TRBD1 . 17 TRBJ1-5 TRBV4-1 CASSQERWTGVEQPQHF TGCGCCAGCAGCCAAGAACGGTGGACAGGAGTAGAACAGCCCCAGCATTTT
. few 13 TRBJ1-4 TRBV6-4 CASSAATNEKLFF TGTGCCAGCAGTGCAGCGACTAATGAAAAACTGTTTTTT
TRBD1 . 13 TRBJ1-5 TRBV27 CASSSQGGQPQHF TGTGCCAGCAGTTCCCAGGGGGGCCAGCCCCAGCATTTT
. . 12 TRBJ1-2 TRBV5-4 CASSPSPGSYTF TGTGCCAGCAGCCCGTCGCCAGGGAGCTACACCTTC
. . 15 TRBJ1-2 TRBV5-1 CASSSPLENNYGYTF TGCGCCAGCAGCTCCCCACTCGAGAACAACTATGGCTACACCTTC